Described below is a single T cell receptor beta chain sequence and its context. Per the germline V gene, CDR1 is SNHLY and CDR2 is FYNNEI. J lost 10 bases, V lost 4 bases, and 18 bases had no gene match. This CDR3 region has 16 residues. This sample is drawn from a study of shared clonotypes between healthy human individuals. Sequencing was performed with immunoSEQ multiplex PCR; in TCRdb, only in-frame clones are kept and a portion is missing. In the table there are approximately 480,000 clones, over 75% of which are singletons. Sequences were obtained from PBMCs. V is TRBV2 and J is TRBJ1-1, with 7 bases that match TRBD1. The clonotype was recovered from a woman in her thirties or forties in good health. Some clones in this sample may be carry-over from other donors' samples. Written as DNA, the CDR3 is TGTGCCAGCAGTGGCCAGGGGGTGAAAAGGGGACCGGGAGCTTTCTTT. Its protein product is CASSGQGVKRGPGAFF.